Presented here are 32 T cell receptor beta chains from one specimen sequenced in a study of T cell responses to AZD1222 COVID-19 vaccine. Measured with immunoSEQ multiplex PCR; TCRdb has only the in-frame clones, and not every one. The sample has fewer than 120,000 clones, roughly 90% seen once; the top ten hold about 2.6%. The source was peripheral blood, collected 28 days after the second AZD1222 dose. The receptors here all came from an adult who received the AZD1222 COVID-19 vaccine.

The chain recombines TRBV3-1 (or the pseudogene TRBV3-2) with TRBJ2-2, with TRBD1 as a possible D gene (6 bases). Germline V gives CDR1 LGHDT, CDR2 YNNKEL (reference sequence). V dropped 1 base and J dropped 0 bases, with 15 bases sitting between them. The CDR3 contains 18 residues. The CDR3 sequence: CASSQAPTRTANTGELFF. CDR3 DNA sequence: TGTGCCAGCAGCCAAGCCCCCACTCGGACAGCGAACACCGGGGAGCTGTTTTTT.

The J gene is TRBJ2-7, the V gene TRBV3-1 (or the pseudogene TRBV3-2); 10 nucleotides line up with TRBD2. Germline V lookup: CDR1 LGHDT, CDR2 YNNKEL (reference sequence). J gave up 6 bases and V 0 bases, and 5 bases lay outside the gene matches. The CDR3 has 15 amino acids. CDR3 sequence (DNA): TGTGCCAGCAGCCAAGATCAGCGGGGGGGCCCCGAGCAGTACTTC. Its translation: CASSQDQRGGPEQYF.

The chain recombines TRBV6-2 or TRBV6-3 with TRBJ1-4; a possible D gene is TRBD1 (5 bases). The length of the CDR3 is 14 residues. Germline V gene sequence: CDR1 MNHEY, CDR2 SVGEGT. The V end was cut by 3 bases, the J end by 5 bases, with 10 bases between. CDR3 DNA sequence: TGTGCCAGCAGTTATGGGACGGAGAATGAAAAACTGTTTTTT. This translates into CASSYGTENEKLFF.

V gene TRBV18 combines with J gene TRBJ1-5, with D tentatively TRBD1 (5 bases). V gave up 8 bases and J gave up 2 bases, with 16 bases separating them. The CDR3 sequence is 15 residues long. Germline V gene data show CDR1 as KGHSH and CDR2 as LQKENI. CDR3 loop: CASGPSGGRNQPQHF. The CDR3 DNA sequence: TGTGCCAGCGGACCCTCCGGGGGACGCAATCAGCCCCAGCATTTT.

The chain links TRBV5-1 to TRBJ2-1; TRBD1 matches at 11 bases. V trimming: 2 bases; J trimming: 0 bases; junction bases outside the gene matches: 10. The CDR3 is 19 amino acids. Germline CDR1 is SGHRS and CDR2 is YFSETQ. CDR3 in DNA: TGCGCCAGCAGCTTAGTACGGACAGGGGGCGTGGGCTCCTACAATGAGCAGTTCTTC. Its protein product is CASSLVRTGGVGSYNEQFF.

The sample holds one count of this clone. The chain has TRBV18 and TRBJ1-2, with a possible D match to TRBD1 (6 bases). In germline, CDR1 is KGHSH, CDR2 LQKENI. Trimming stripped 3 bases from V and 1 base from J, with 15 bases between. This CDR3 spans 16 amino acids. The CDR3, as DNA: TGTGCCAGCTCACCGCTTGGACAGAACGATAACTATGGCTACACCTTC. Protein: CASSPLGQNDNYGYTF.

The chain recombines TRBV6-4 with TRBJ1-1, with D hard to call. The CDR3 length is 13 residues. The V end was cut by 4 bases, the J end by 4 bases, with 10 bases between. Per the germline V gene, CDR1 is MRHNA and CDR2 is SNTAGT. CDR3 region: CASSGGVGTEAFF. In nucleotides, the CDR3 is TGTGCCAGCAGTGGGGGAGTGGGCACTGAAGCTTTCTTT.

The rearrangement links TRBV2 to TRBJ1-2, with a possible D match to TRBD1 (6 bases). The CDR3 is 13 residues long. Germline V gives CDR1 SNHLY, CDR2 FYNNEI. V was cut by 5 bases and J by 5 bases, with 12 bases left in between. DNA of the CDR3: TGTGCCAGCAGTCCCAGGGGACTTTATGGCTACACCTTC. Its translation is CASSPRGLYGYTF.

The V and J genes are TRBV7-3 and TRBJ1-6; D possibly corresponds to TRBD1 (6 bases). Trimming pared 2 bases from V and 14 bases from J, leaving 10 bases between. The CDR3 consists of 12 residues. The germline gives CDR1 SGHTA, CDR2 FQGTGA. CDR3 amino acids: CASSLDRFTLHF. The CDR3 DNA reads as TGTGCCAGCAGCTTAGACAGGTTTACCCTCCACTTT.

The gene calls are TRBV5-1 and TRBJ2-1; 9 bases line up with TRBD1. Germline-derived CDR1 and CDR2 are SGHRS and YFSETQ. This CDR3 spans 16 amino acids. Losses at the gene ends were 3 bases for V and 8 bases for J; bases not matched to a gene: 12. This CDR3 reads CASSSKDRGTVDEQFF. The CDR3 nucleotides read TGCGCCAGCAGCTCAAAGGACAGGGGAACTGTCGATGAGCAGTTCTTC.

This rearrangement joins TRBV3-1 (or the pseudogene TRBV3-2) to TRBJ2-1; 15 bases map to TRBD2. Germline lookup yields CDR1 LGHDT and CDR2 YNNKEL (reference sequence). The CDR3 is made up of 14 amino acids. Trimming took 4 bases from V and 12 from J; bases not matched to a gene: 4. CDR3 loop: CASSPGLAGGSQFF. CDR3 bases: TGTGCCAGCAGCCCCGGACTAGCGGGGGGGTCGCAGTTCTTC.

DNA of the CDR3: TGTGCCAGCAGTTACGGGACAGGCACAGATACGCAGTATTTT. Translation gives CASSYGTGTDTQYF. This rearrangement joins TRBV6-6 to TRBJ2-3; 7 positions agree with TRBD1. Trimming at V came to 2 bases and at J to 1 base, leaving 0 bases not matched to a gene. There are 14 residues in the CDR3. Germline CDR1 is MNHNY and CDR2 is SVGAGI (reference sequence).

This chain connects TRBV24-1 to TRBJ1-5; D call uncertain. This CDR3 is 17 amino acids long. The V gene's germline CDR1 is KGHDR and CDR2 SFDVKD. V was shortened by 3 bases and J by 4 bases, with 18 bases between the two germline ends. The CDR3 protein is CATSDDSYRLGNQPQHF. The CDR3 nucleotides are TGTGCCACCAGTGATGACTCTTACAGACTAGGGAATCAGCCCCAGCATTTT.

The chain carries TRBV10-2 and TRBJ1-3; no firm D call. Trimming cost V 2 bases and J 3 bases, with 5 bases left between them. The germline CDR1 and CDR2 sequences are WSHSY and SAAADI. The CDR3 spans 13 residues. The CDR3 DNA reads TGCGCCAGCAGTGAGGACGTTGGAAACACCATATATTTT. Translating it yields CASSEDVGNTIYF.

CDR3 in amino acids: CASSPTGQRYNEQFF. In nucleotides, the CDR3 is TGTGCCAGCAGCCCCACCGGACAGAGATACAATGAGCAGTTCTTC. This rearrangement joins TRBV9 to TRBJ2-1, with D perhaps TRBD1 (6 bases). Germline V gene data show CDR1 as SGDLS and CDR2 as YYNGEE. The CDR3 covers 15 residues. V was cut by 4 bases and J by 4 bases, with 15 bases left in between.

The genes are TRBV18 and TRBJ2-7, with D unresolved. CDR1 and CDR2 (germline): KGHSH, LQKENI. Trimming took off 6 bases at V and 5 bases at J, with 17 bases between the two ends. There are 14 residues in the CDR3. This chain's CDR3 is CASSPGVGLDEQYF. The CDR3 bases are TGTGCCAGCTCTCCCGGTGTGGGCTTGGACGAGCAGTACTTC.

The CDR3 sequence is CASSEAGGAANTGELFF. The CDR3 nucleotides are TGTGCCAGCAGTGAAGCCGGGGGCGCGGCGAACACCGGGGAGCTGTTTTTT. The chain combines TRBV6-1 with TRBJ2-2; perhaps D is TRBD1 or TRBD2 (6 bases each). V shed 0 bases and J shed 0 bases, with 11 bases lying between them. Germline CDR1 is MNHNS and CDR2 is SASEGT. The CDR3 runs 17 residues.

This chain uses TRBV6-2 or TRBV6-3 with TRBJ1-5; D ambiguous. V shed 7 bases and J shed 0 bases, with 19 bases lying between them. CDR3 size: 17 residues. The germline V gene encodes CDR1 MNHEY and CDR2 SVGEGT. The CDR3 sequence is CASTPGWLRGSNQPQHF. Here the CDR3 DNA reads TGTGCCAGCACCCCGGGGTGGTTACGCGGTAGCAATCAGCCCCAGCATTTT.

The CDR3 DNA reads TGCGCCAGCAGCCAAGTCGATTCACCCCTCCACTTT. It yields the protein CASSQVDSPLHF. The rearrangement joins TRBV5-1 to TRBJ1-6; D remains unclear. This CDR3 comprises 12 residues. The V gene's germline CDR1 is SGHRS and CDR2 YFSETQ. Trimming took off 4 bases at V and 8 bases at J, with 7 bases between the two ends.

This chain joins TRBV28 and TRBJ2-6, with D hard to call. CDR1 and CDR2 (germline): MDHEN, SYDVKM. This CDR3 has 13 amino acids. V lost 7 bases and J lost 0, with 4 bases in between. The CDR3 bases are TGTGCCAGCACCCTCTCTGGGGCCAACGTCCTGACTTTC. This translates into CASTLSGANVLTF.

The chain has TRBV2 and TRBJ1-2; D ambiguous. This CDR3 is 14 amino acids long. V gave up 3 bases and J gave up 4 bases, with 12 bases separating them. CDR1 is SNHLY and CDR2 is FYNNEI in the germline V gene. CDR3 DNA sequence: TGTGCCAGCAGTGATCGGGGAGGAAGCTATGGCTACACCTTC. Translation gives CASSDRGGSYGYTF.

V usage is TRBV19 and J usage is TRBJ1-5; 9 nucleotides line up with TRBD1. The CDR3 covers 16 residues. The V and J ends lost 4 bases and 0 bases, in that order; junction bases with no gene match: 4. Germline V CDR1 and CDR2: LNHDA, SQIVND (reference sequence). The CDR3 DNA is TGTGCCAGTAGTAACCCGGGACAGGGTAGCAATCAGCCCCAGCATTTT. This sequence encodes CASSNPGQGSNQPQHF.

This chain's CDR3 is CSGTRRETQYF. The CDR3 nucleotides read TGCAGCGGGACAAGGAGGGAGACCCAGTACTTC. V gene TRBV29-1 combines with J gene TRBJ2-5; D may correspond to TRBD1 or TRBD2 (5 bases each). The CDR3 sequence is 11 residues long. V lost 7 bases and J lost 5, with 11 bases in between. CDR1 is SQVTM, CDR2 ANQGSEA, per germline. The variable domain in full, with the rest retrieved from reference TRBV29-1 and TRBJ2-5, is SAVISQKPSRDICQRGTSLTIQCQVDSQVTMMFWYRQQPGQSLTLIATANQGSEATYESGFVIDKFPISRPNLTFSTLTVSNMSPEDSSIYLCSGTRRETQYFGPGTRLLVL.

This rearrangement joins TRBV13 to TRBJ1-1; D gene ambiguous. Trimming stripped 1 base from V and 1 base from J, with 10 bases between. The CDR3 has 15 residues. Germline V gene data show CDR1 as PRHDT and CDR2 as FYEKMQ (reference sequence). This CDR3 reads CASSLADMGNTEAFF. The CDR3, as DNA: TGTGCCAGCAGCTTAGCAGACATGGGGAACACTGAAGCTTTCTTT.

This clone has a handful of counts. The chain couples TRBV7-2 to TRBJ2-7, with 11 nucleotides matching TRBD1. The CDR3 length is 16 residues. Germline V gene data show CDR1 as SGHTA and CDR2 as FQGNSA. The V and J ends lost 5 bases and 3 bases, in that order; junction bases with no gene match: 9. CDR3 sequence reads: CASSPWRGQGVYEQYF. For the CDR3, the DNA is TGTGCCAGCAGCCCCTGGCGGGGACAGGGGGTCTACGAGCAGTACTTC. The whole variable domain, filled in from reference TRBV7-2 and TRBJ2-7, reads GAGVSQSPSNKVTEKGKDVELRCDPISGHTALYWYRQSLGQGLEFLIYFQGNSAPDKSGLPSDRFSAERTGGSVSTLTIQRTQQEDSAVYLCASSPWRGQGVYEQYFGPGTRLTVT.

The chain combines TRBV10-3 with TRBJ2-7, with a weak D call TRBD1 (7 bases). Germline assignment: CDR1 ENHRY and CDR2 SYGVKD. The CDR3 spans 19 residues. Trimming cost V 10 bases and J 5 bases, with 36 bases left between them. DNA of the CDR3: TGTGCCACCCCGGGACAGAGAGTCTCCAATCGGGGGACCACCCACGAGCAGTACTTC. Protein: CATPGQRVSNRGTTHEQYF.

The genes are TRBV7-9 and TRBJ2-7; 7 nucleotides align to TRBD1. J gave up 4 bases and V 1 base, and 4 bases lay outside the gene matches. Germline V gene data show CDR1 as SEHNR and CDR2 as FQNEAQ (reference sequence). The CDR3 is made up of 14 amino acids. In nucleotides, the CDR3 is TGTGCCAGCAGCTTAGGGACAGGCCCTTACGAGCAGTACTTC. Translating gives CASSLGTGPYEQYF.

V usage is TRBV5-1 and J usage is TRBJ1-3, with TRBD1 as a possible D gene (6 bases). V was clipped by 7 bases and J by 4 bases, with 21 bases between them. In germline, CDR1 is SGHRS, CDR2 YFSETQ. The length of the CDR3 is 16 residues. The CDR3 here is CASRSTGSSSGNTIYF. DNA for the CDR3: TGCGCCAGCCGTTCCACAGGGTCCTCCTCCGGAAACACCATATATTTT.

This chain links TRBV7-9 with TRBJ2-5; D unresolved. V dropped 4 bases and J dropped 3 bases, with 9 bases sitting between them. Germline V CDR1 and CDR2: SEHNR, FQNEAQ (reference sequence). CDR3 length: 13 amino acids. CDR3 in DNA: TGTGCCAGCAGCTCGGGTGGGGAAGAGACCCAGTACTTC. Translated, it gives CASSSGGEETQYF.

This sequence joins TRBV3-1 (or the pseudogene TRBV3-2) and TRBJ2-5; a possible D gene is TRBD1 (5 bases). V lost 1 base to trimming and J lost 7 bases, with 10 bases between them. Per the germline V gene, CDR1 is LGHDT and CDR2 is YNNKEL (reference sequence). The CDR3 is 13 residues long. CDR3: CASSQGGQGTQYF. The CDR3 DNA sequence: TGTGCCAGCAGCCAAGGAGGTCAGGGGACCCAGTACTTC.

The V and J genes are TRBV7-2 and TRBJ2-3; D might be TRBD2 (6 bases). Trimming pared 5 bases from V and 0 bases from J, leaving 15 bases between. The CDR3 runs to 16 residues. The V gene's germline CDR1 is SGHTA and CDR2 FQGNSA. The CDR3 DNA sequence: TGTGCCAGCAGCATGCGGCGGGGCTCTAGCACAGATACGCAGTATTTT. Amino acids: CASSMRRGSSTDTQYF.

This chain connects TRBV5-5 to TRBJ1-2; D gene ambiguous. V was clipped by 1 base and J by 3 bases, with 10 bases between them. CDR1 is SGHKS, CDR2 YYEKEE, per germline (reference sequence). The length of the CDR3 is 14 residues. The CDR3 nucleotides are TGTGCCAGCAGCTTGTGGATCGGGGACTATGGCTACACCTTC. Residues: CASSLWIGDYGYTF.